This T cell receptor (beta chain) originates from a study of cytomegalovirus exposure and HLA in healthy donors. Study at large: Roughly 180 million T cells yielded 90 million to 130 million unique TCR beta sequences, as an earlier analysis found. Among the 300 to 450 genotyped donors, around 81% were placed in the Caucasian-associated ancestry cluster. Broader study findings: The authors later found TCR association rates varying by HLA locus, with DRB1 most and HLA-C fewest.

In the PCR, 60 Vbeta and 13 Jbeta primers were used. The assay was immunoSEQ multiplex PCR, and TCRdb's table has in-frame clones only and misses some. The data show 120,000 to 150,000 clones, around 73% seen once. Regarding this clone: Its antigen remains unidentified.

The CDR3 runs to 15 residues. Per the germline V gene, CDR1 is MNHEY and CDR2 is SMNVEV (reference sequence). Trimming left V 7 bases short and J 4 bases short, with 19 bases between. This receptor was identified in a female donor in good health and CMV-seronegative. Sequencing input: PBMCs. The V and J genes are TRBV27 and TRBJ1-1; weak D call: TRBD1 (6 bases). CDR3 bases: TGTGCCAGCACCATAAAACAGGGAAGGTTCACTGAAGCTTTCTTT. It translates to CASTIKQGRFTEAFF.